This T cell receptor beta chain stems from a study of cytomegalovirus exposure and HLA in healthy donors. This clone was observed a few times. PCR involved 60 Vbeta and 13 Jbeta primers. Method: immunoSEQ multiplex PCR; TCRdb's copy keeps in-frame clones and lacks some. The sample lists some 140,000 clones; 76% were seen once. The germline gives CDR1 MNHEY, CDR2 SMNVEV (reference sequence). Trimming shortened V by 7 bases and J by 0 bases, and 14 bases separated the two germline ends. This CDR3 comprises 15 residues. The rearrangement uses TRBV27 and TRBJ2-3; perhaps TRBD2 as D (5 bases). This sequence originates from a man aged 40-49 years in good health and CMV-seronegative. The sample comprised PBMCs. CDR3 sequence reads: CASKFSVVSTDTQYF. CDR3 sequence (DNA): TGTGCCAGCAAGTTTAGCGTTGTTAGCACAGATACGCAGTATTTT.